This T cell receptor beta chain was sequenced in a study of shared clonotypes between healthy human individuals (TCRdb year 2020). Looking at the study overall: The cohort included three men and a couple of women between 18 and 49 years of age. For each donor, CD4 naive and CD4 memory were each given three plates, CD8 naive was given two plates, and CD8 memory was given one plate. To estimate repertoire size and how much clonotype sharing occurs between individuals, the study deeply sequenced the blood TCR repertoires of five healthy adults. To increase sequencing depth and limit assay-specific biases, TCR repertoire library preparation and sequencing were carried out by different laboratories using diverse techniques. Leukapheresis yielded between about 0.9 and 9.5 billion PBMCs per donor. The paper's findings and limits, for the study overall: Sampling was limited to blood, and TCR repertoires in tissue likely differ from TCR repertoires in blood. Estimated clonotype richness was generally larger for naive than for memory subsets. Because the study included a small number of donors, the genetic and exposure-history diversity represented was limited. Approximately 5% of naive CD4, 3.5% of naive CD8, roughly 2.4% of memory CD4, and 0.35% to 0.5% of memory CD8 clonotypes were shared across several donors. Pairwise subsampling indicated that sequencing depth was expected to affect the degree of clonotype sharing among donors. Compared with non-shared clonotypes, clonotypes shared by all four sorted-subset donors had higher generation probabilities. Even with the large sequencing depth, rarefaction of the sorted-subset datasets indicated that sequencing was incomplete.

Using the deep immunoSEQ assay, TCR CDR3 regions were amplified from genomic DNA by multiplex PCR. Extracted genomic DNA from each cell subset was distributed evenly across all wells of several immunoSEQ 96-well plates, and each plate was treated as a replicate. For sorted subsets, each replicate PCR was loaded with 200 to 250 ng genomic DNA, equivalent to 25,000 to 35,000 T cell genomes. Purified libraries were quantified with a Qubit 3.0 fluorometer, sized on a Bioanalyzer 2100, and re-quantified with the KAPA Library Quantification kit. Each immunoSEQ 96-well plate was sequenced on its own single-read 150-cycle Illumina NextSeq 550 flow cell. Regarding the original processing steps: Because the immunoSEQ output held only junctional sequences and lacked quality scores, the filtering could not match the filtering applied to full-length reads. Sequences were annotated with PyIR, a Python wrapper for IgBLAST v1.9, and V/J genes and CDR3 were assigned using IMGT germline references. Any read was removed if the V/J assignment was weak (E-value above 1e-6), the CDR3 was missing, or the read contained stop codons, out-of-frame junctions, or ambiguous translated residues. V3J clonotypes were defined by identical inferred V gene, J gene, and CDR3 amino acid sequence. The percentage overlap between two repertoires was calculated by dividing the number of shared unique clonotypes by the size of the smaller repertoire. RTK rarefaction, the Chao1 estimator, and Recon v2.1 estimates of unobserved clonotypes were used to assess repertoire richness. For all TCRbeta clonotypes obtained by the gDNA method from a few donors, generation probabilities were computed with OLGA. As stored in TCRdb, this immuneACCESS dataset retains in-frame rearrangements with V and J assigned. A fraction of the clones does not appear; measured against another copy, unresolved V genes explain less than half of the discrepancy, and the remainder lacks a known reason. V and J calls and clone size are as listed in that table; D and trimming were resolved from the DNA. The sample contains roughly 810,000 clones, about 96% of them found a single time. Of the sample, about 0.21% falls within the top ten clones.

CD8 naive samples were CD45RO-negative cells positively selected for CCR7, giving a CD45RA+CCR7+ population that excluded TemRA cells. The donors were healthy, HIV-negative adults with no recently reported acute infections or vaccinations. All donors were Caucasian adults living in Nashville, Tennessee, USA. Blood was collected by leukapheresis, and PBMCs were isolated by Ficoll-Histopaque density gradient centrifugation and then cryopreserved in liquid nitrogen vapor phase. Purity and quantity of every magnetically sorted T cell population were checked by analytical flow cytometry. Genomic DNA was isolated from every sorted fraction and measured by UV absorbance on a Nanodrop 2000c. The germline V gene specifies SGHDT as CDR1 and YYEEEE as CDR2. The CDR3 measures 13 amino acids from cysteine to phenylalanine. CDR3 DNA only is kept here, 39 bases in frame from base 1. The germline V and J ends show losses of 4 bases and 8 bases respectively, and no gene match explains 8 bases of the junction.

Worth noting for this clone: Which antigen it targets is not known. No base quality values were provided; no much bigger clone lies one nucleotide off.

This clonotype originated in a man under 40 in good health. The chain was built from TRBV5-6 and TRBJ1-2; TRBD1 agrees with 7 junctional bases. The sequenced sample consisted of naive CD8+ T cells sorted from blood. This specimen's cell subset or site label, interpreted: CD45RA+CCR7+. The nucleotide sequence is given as TGTGCCAGCAGCGGACCGGGACAGTTGGGCTACACCTTC. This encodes CASSGPGQLGYTF. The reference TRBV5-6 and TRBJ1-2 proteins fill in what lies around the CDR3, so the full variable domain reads DAGVTQSPTHLIKTRGQQVTLRCSPKSGHDTVSWYQQALGQGPQFIFQYYEEEERQRGNFPDRFSGHQFPNYSSELNVNALLLGDSALYLCASSGPGQLGYTFGSGTRLTVV.